This is a list of T cell receptor beta chains from one sample in a study of cytomegalovirus exposure and HLA in healthy donors. The protocol was immunoSEQ multiplex PCR, while the TCRdb copy is restricted to in-frame clones and leaves out a portion. This table holds about 180,000 clones, 75% to 85% found once. Input material: PBMCs. The source is a woman aged 55-75 years in good health and CMV-seropositive. Both conserved end residues are part of each CDR3. D genes are given only for firm matches. The size field is filled for only some rows; it gives once, few, many or a size class.

j_call: TRBJ2-3; clone_size: many; v_call: TRBV7-9; d_call: TRBD2; cdr3_aa: CASSDTSGTSTDTQYF; cdr3_nt: TGTGCCAGCAGCGACACTAGCGGGACTAGCACAGATACGCAGTATTTT
j_call: TRBJ2-2; clone_size: once; v_call: TRBV7-3; d_call: .; cdr3_aa: CASSLSIGGRGLRTGELFF; cdr3_nt: TGTGCCAGCAGCTTAAGCATCGGGGGGCGCGGGTTGAGAACCGGGGAGCTGTTTTTT
j_call: TRBJ2-7; clone_size: .; v_call: TRBV9; d_call: .; cdr3_aa: CASSVRQEDYEQYF; cdr3_nt: TGTGCCAGCAGCGTCCGACAGGAAGATTACGAGCAGTACTTC
j_call: TRBJ2-7; clone_size: .; v_call: TRBV18; d_call: TRBD1; cdr3_aa: CASSGQGNNVGYEQYF; cdr3_nt: TGTGCCAGCTCCGGACAGGGGAATAACGTCGGGTACGAGCAGTACTTC
j_call: TRBJ1-2; clone_size: .; v_call: TRBV5-1; d_call: TRBD1; cdr3_aa: CASSSTGGDYGYTF; cdr3_nt: TGCGCCAGCAGCTCGACAGGGGGCGACTATGGCTACACCTTC
j_call: TRBJ1-1; clone_size: .; v_call: TRBV7-9; d_call: TRBD1; cdr3_aa: CSSSYGQVMNTEAFF; cdr3_nt: TGTTCCAGCAGCTATGGACAGGTGATGAACACTGAAGCTTTCTTT
j_call: TRBJ2-1; clone_size: .; v_call: TRBV15; d_call: .; cdr3_aa: CATSDLGVFSGNEQFF; cdr3_nt: TGTGCCACCAGCGACCTCGGGGTATTCAGTGGCAATGAGCAGTTCTTC
j_call: TRBJ1-6; clone_size: .; v_call: TRBV18; d_call: .; cdr3_aa: CASSPDRTLNSPLHF; cdr3_nt: TGTGCCAGCTCACCAGACAGGACCTTAAATTCGCCCCTCCACTTT
j_call: TRBJ2-1; clone_size: few; v_call: TRBV9; d_call: TRBD2; cdr3_aa: CASSRRGLAGVDEQFF; cdr3_nt: TGTGCCAGCAGCAGACGGGGACTAGCGGGGGTCGATGAGCAGTTCTTC
j_call: TRBJ2-1; clone_size: few; v_call: TRBV5-1; d_call: TRBD1; cdr3_aa: CASSLRAGQGATNEQFF; cdr3_nt: TGCGCCAGCAGCTTGCGGGCGGGACAGGGGGCAACAAATGAGCAGTTCTTC
j_call: TRBJ2-7; clone_size: .; v_call: TRBV5-4; d_call: .; cdr3_aa: CASSLAGPYEQYF; cdr3_nt: TGTGCCAGCAGCTTGGCGGGTCCCTACGAGCAGTACTTC
j_call: TRBJ1-4; clone_size: .; v_call: TRBV7-9; d_call: .; cdr3_aa: CASRAYEKLFF; cdr3_nt: TGTGCCAGCAGGGCTTACGAAAAACTGTTTTTT
j_call: TRBJ2-3; clone_size: .; v_call: TRBV7-2; d_call: .; cdr3_aa: CASSRPADTQYF; cdr3_nt: TGTGCCAGCAGCCGCCCGGCAGATACGCAGTATTTT
j_call: TRBJ1-2; clone_size: .; v_call: TRBV29-1; d_call: TRBD1; cdr3_aa: CSAPVTGGYGYTF; cdr3_nt: TGCAGCGCCCCCGTTACAGGGGGCTATGGCTACACCTTC
j_call: TRBJ2-7; clone_size: .; v_call: TRBV29-1; d_call: .; cdr3_aa: CSVDSGDEQYF; cdr3_nt: TGCAGCGTTGACTCCGGGGACGAGCAGTACTTC
j_call: TRBJ1-5; clone_size: .; v_call: TRBV7-2; d_call: TRBD1; cdr3_aa: CASSLGFRLGQGHQPQHF; cdr3_nt: TGTGCCAGCAGCTTAGGGTTTCGTTTGGGACAGGGGCATCAGCCCCAGCATTTT